The rows below give T cell receptor beta chains drawn from one sample of a study of regulatory T cells in long-lasting Graves disease. In TCRdb, the multiplex PCR reads were re-called with MiXCR into one record per CDR3 protein. In the table there are approximately 350,000 distinct CDR3 sequences, roughly 24% of which are singletons. The material was peripheral blood mononuclear cells (PBMCs), obtained when the disease was refractory, from a patient treated with antithyroid drugs. The receptor source for this set is a woman in her 40s with Graves disease. The CDR3 runs from the conserved cysteine through the conserved F or W.

V gene: TRBV20-1; CDR3 protein: CSARDLRGGGRTGELFF
V gene: TRBV6-1; CDR3 protein: CASIWDTAGLNTGELFF
V gene: TRBV11-2; CDR3 protein: CASSLNRKTQYF
V gene: TRBV10-3; CDR3 protein: CAISGLAANEQFF
V gene: TRBV20-1; CDR3 protein: CSARVPSGGLASTDTQYF
V gene: TRBV28; CDR3 protein: CASSPPGRRGAEAFF
V gene: TRBV2; CDR3 protein: CASSERAVAKNIQYF
V gene: TRBV30; CDR3 protein: CAWNRDGELFF
V gene: TRBV3-1; CDR3 protein: CASSQKMWDTQYF
V gene: TRBV10-3; CDR3 protein: CAIAPGANEQYF
V gene: TRBV28; CDR3 protein: CASLPGNQPQHF
V gene: TRBV28; CDR3 protein: CASSFRLWASIVRFHEQYF
V gene: TRBV11-2; CDR3 protein: CASSLSFGGSSGNEQFF
V gene: TRBV11-2; CDR3 protein: CASSLVVNPYEQYF
V gene: TRBV10-1; CDR3 protein: CASSDGANTEAFF
V gene: TRBV5-1; CDR3 protein: CASSRDPNTEALF
V gene: TRBV6-1; CDR3 protein: CASSRPTGESLSTEAFF
V gene: TRBV6-2/TRBV6-3; CDR3 protein: CASSYEASYQETQYF